By its share, the clone carrying this T cell receptor beta chain is medium-sized. Its specificity is not known. Germline assignment: CDR1 MDHEN and CDR2 SYDVKM. Trimming pared 3 bases from V and 1 base from J, leaving 8 bases between. The CDR3 runs 14 residues. The sample comes from a study of CD8 T cells in ankylosing spondylitis. Study outcomes and limitations: Clones linked with disease were CD8+ and fairly uncommon in the peripheral blood.

TCRdb called the 5' RACE reads again in MiXCR, with one record for every CDR3 protein. The sample includes some 37,000 distinct CDR3 sequences, 9.5% to 12% of them seen just once. Sequenced sample: synovial fluid, either unsorted or a sorted T cell fraction (not recorded which). The TCR comes from a male donor with ankylosing spondylitis. The genes are TRBV28 and TRBJ2-3; a possible D gene is TRBD2 (6 bases). For the CDR3, the DNA is TGTGCCAGCAGTTTTGTAGCGGGCACAGATACGCAGTATTTT. This sequence encodes CASSFVAGTDTQYF.